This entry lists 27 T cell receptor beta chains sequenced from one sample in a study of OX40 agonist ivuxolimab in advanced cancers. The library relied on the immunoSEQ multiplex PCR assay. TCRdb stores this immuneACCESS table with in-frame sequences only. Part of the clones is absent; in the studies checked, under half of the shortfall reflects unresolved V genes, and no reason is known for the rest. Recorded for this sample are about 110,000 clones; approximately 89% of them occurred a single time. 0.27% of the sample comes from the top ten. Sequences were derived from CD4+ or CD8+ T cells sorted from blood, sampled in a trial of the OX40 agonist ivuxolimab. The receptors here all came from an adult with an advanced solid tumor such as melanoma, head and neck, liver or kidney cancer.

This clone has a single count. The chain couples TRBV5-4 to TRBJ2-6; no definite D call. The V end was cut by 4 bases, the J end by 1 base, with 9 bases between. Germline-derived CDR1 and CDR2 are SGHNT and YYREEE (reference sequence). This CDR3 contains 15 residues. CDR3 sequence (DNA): TGTGCCAGCAGCCTCGACATTTCTGGGGCCAACGTCCTGACTTTC. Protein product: CASSLDISGANVLTF.

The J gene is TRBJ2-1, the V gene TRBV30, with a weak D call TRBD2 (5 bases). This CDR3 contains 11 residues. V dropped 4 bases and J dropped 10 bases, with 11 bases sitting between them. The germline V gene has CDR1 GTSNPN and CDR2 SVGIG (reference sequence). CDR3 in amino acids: CAWMRAREQFF. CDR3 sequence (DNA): TGTGCCTGGATGAGGGCTAGAGAGCAGTTCTTC. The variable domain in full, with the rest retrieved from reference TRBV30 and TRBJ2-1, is SQTIHQWPATLVQPVGSPLSLECTVEGTSNPNLYWYRQAAGRGLQLLFYSVGIGQISSEVPQNLSASRPQDRQFILSSKKLLLSDSGFYLCAWMRAREQFFGPGTRLTVL.

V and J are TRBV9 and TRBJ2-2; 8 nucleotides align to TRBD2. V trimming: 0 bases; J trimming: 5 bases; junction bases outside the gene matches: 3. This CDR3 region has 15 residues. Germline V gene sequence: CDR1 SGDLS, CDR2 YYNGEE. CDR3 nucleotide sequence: TGTGCCAGCAGCGTAGCCGGGAGGGAAACCGGGGAGCTGTTTTTT. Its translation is CASSVAGRETGELFF.

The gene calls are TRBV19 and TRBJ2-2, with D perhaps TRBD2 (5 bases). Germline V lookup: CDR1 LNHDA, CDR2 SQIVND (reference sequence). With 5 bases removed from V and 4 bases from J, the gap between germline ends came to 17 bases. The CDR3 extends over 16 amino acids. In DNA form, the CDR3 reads TGTGCCAGTAGTCCACTTAGGCAAGGGAGCACCGGGGAGCTGTTTTTT. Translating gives CASSPLRQGSTGELFF.

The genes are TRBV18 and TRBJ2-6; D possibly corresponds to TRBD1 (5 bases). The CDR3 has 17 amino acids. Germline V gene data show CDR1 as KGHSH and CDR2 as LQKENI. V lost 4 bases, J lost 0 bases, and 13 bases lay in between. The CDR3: CASSLNQGSSGANVLTF. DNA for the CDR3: TGTGCCAGCTCACTTAATCAGGGCTCCTCTGGGGCCAACGTCCTGACTTTC.

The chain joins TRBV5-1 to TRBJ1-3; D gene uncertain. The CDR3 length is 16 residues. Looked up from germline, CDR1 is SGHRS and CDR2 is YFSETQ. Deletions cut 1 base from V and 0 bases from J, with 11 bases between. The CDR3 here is CASSLWGGRSGNTIYF. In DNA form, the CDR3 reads TGCGCCAGCAGCTTGTGGGGTGGGCGCTCTGGAAACACCATATATTTT.

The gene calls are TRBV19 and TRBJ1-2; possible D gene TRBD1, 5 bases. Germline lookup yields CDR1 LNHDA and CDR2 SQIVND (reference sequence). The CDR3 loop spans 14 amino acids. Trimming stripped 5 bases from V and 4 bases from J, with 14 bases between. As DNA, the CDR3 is TGTGCCAGTAGTGAAGAGGGGCGGACCTATGGCTACACCTTC. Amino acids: CASSEEGRTYGYTF.

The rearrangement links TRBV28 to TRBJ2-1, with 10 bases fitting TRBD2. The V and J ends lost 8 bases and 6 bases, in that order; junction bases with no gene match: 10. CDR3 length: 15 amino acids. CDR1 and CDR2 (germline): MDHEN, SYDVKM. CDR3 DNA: TGTGCCAGCGTCAAAATAGCGGGAGGAGGCAATGAGCAGTTCTTC. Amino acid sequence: CASVKIAGGGNEQFF.

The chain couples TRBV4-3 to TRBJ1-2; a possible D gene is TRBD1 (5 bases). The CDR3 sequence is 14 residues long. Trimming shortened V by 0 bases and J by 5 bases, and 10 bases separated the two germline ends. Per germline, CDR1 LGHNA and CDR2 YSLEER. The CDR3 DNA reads TGCGCCAGCAGCCAAGATCGAGAGGGGTATGGCTACACCTTC. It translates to CASSQDREGYGYTF.

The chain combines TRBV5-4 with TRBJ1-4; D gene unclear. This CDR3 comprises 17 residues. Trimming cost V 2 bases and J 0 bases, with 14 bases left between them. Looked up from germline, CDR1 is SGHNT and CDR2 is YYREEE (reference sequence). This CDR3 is CASSFIIGDATNEKLFF. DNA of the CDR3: TGTGCCAGCAGCTTCATTATAGGCGACGCAACTAATGAAAAACTGTTTTTT. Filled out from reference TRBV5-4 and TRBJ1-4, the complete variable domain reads ETGVTQSPTHLIKTRGQQVTLRCSSQSGHNTVSWYQQALGQGPQFIFQYYREEENGRGNFPPRFSGLQFPNYSSELNVNALELDDSALYLCASSFIIGDATNEKLFFGSGTQLSVL.

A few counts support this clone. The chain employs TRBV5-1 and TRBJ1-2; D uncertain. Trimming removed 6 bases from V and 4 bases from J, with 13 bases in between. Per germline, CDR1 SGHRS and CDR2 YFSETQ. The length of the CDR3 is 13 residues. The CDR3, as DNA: TGCGCCAGCACCGACCCGGGTGGCTATGGCTACACCTTC. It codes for CASTDPGGYGYTF.

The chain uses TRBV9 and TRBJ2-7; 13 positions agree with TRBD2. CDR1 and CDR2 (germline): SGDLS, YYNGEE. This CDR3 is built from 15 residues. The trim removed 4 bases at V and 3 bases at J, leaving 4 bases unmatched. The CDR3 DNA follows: TGTGCCAGCAGCATCGGACTAGCGGGGGACTACGAGCAGTACTTC. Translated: CASSIGLAGDYEQYF.

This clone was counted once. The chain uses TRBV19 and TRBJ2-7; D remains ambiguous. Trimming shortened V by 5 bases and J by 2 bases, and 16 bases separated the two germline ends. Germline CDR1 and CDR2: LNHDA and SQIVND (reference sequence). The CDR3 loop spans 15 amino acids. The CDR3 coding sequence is TGTGCCAGTAGTCCCGGAGTCGCCCGGACCTACGAGCAGTACTTC. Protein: CASSPGVARTYEQYF.

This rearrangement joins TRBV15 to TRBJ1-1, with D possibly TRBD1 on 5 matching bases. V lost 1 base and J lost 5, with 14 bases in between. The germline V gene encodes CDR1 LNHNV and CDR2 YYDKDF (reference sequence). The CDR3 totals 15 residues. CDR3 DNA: TGTGCCACCAGCAGAGTGAGAGGCGGGGGGACTGAAGCTTTCTTT. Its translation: CATSRVRGGGTEAFF.

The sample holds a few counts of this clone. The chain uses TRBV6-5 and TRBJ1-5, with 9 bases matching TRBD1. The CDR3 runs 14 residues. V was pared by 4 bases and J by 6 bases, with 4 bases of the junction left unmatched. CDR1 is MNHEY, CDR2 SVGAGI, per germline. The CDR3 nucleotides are TGTGCCAGCAGTTCGCCGGGACAGGGTCAGCCCCAGCATTTT. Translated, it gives CASSSPGQGQPQHF.

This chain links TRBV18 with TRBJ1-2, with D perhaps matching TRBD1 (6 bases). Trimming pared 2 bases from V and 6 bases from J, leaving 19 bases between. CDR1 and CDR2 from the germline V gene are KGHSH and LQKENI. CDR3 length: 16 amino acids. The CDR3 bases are TGTGCCAGCTCACCAGGTGTTTCGGGGGGCTCTCATGGCTACACCTTC. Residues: CASSPGVSGGSHGYTF.

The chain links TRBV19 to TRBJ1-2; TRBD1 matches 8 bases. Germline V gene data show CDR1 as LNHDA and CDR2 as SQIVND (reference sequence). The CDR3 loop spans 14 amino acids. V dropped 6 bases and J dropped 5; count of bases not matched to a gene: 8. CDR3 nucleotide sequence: TGTGCCAGTAGAGAAGGGACAGGCACATATGGCTACACCTTC. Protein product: CASREGTGTYGYTF.

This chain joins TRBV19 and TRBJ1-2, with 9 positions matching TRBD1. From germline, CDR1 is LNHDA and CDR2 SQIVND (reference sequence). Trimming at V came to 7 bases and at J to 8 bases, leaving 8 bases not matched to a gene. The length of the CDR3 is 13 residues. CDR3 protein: CASTSGTGIGYTF. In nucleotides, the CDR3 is TGTGCCAGTACCTCCGGGACAGGGATCGGCTACACCTTC.

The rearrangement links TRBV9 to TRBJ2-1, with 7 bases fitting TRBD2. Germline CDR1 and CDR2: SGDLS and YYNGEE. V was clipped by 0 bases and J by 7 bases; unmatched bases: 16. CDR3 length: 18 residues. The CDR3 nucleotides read TGTGCCAGCAGCGTAGATATCGGAACTAGCGCCGGAGGGAATGAGCAGTTCTTC. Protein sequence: CASSVDIGTSAGGNEQFF.

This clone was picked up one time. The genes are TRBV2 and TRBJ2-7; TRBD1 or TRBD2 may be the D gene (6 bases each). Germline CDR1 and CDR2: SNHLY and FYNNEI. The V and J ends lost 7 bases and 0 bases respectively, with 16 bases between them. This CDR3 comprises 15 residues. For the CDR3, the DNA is TGTGCCAGCACCCTTAGCGGACAGAGCTCCTACGAGCAGTACTTC. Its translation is CASTLSGQSSYEQYF.

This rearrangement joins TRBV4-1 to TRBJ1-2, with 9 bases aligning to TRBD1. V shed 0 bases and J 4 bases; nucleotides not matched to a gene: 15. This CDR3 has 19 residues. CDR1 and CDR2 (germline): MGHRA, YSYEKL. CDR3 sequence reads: CASSQDSRRGTGIVYGYTF. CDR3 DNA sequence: TGCGCCAGCAGCCAAGATTCCCGGAGGGGGACAGGGATAGTCTATGGCTACACCTTC.

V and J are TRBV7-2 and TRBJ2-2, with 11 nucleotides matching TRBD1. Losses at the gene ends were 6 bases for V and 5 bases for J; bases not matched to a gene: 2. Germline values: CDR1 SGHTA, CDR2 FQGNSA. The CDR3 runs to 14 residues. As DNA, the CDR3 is TGTGCCAGCAGGGGACAGGGGGGGACCGGGGAGCTGTTTTTT. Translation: CASRGQGGTGELFF. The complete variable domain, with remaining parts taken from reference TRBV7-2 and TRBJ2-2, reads GAGVSQSPSNKVTEKGKDVELRCDPISGHTALYWYRQSLGQGLEFLIYFQGNSAPDKSGLPSDRFSAERTGGSVSTLTIQRTQQEDSAVYLCASRGQGGTGELFFGEGSRLTVL.

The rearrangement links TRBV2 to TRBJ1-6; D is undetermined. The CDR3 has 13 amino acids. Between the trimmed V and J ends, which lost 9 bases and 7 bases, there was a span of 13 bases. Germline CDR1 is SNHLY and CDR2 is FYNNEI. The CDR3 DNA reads TGTGCCAGAAAATTACAAGGAAATTCACCCCTCCACTTT. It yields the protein CARKLQGNSPLHF.

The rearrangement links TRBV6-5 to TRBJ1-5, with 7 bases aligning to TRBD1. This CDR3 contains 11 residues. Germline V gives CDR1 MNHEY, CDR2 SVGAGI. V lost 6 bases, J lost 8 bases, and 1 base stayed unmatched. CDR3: CASSQGEPQHF. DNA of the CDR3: TGTGCCAGCAGCCAGGGGGAGCCCCAGCATTTT.

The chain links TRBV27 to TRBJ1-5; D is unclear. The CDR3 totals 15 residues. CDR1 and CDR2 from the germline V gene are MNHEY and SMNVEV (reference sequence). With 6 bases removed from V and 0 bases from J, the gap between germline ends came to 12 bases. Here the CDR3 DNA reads TGTGCCAGCAGCCTCGCGGGTGATAGCAATCAGCCCCAGCATTTT. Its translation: CASSLAGDSNQPQHF.

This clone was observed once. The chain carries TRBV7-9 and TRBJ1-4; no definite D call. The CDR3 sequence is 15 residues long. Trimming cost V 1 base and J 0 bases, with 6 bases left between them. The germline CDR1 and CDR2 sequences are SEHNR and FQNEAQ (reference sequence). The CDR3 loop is CASSLDGTTNEKLFF. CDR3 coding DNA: TGTGCCAGCAGCTTAGACGGGACAACTAATGAAAAACTGTTTTTT.

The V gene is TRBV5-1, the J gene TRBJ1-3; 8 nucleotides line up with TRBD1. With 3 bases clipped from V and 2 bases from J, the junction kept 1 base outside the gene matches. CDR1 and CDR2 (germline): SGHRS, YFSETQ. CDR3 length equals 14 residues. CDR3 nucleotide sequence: TGCGCCAGCAGCTGGACAGGGACTGGAAACACCATATATTTT. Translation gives CASSWTGTGNTIYF.